This is a list of T cell receptor beta chains from one sample in a study of CD8 T cells in ankylosing spondylitis. TCRdb re-analysed the 5' RACE reads in MiXCR, keeping a single row per CDR3 protein. The sample lists 390,000 or so distinct CDR3 sequences, approximately 20% occurring once. The specimen was blood, either unsorted or a sorted T cell fraction (not recorded which). These receptors came from a male donor with ankylosing spondylitis. CDR3s include the opening cysteine and the closing phenylalanine or tryptophan. The D gene is left open where the match is weak. The size field is filled for only some rows; it gives once, few, many or a size class.

J | size | D | V | CDR3 | DNA
TRBJ2-2 | - | TRBD1 | TRBV5-1 | CASSSGQAGTGELFF | TGCGCCAGCAGCTCTGGACAGGCAGGCACCGGGGAGCTGTTTTTT
TRBJ2-2 | few | TRBD1 | TRBV18 | CASSPGQGFTGELFF | TGTGCCAGCTCTCCCGGACAGGGGTTCACCGGGGAGCTGTTTTTT
TRBJ2-1 | - | - | TRBV20-1 | CSARGGQPAYNEQFF | TGCAGTGCTAGAGGGGGGCAGCCCGCCTACAATGAGCAGTTCTTC
TRBJ2-2 | - | - | TRBV6-1 | CASRLDGNTGELFF | TGTGCCAGCAGGCTGGACGGGAACACCGGGGAGCTGTTTTTT
TRBJ1-3 | few | - | TRBV30 | CAWGLISGNTIYF | TGTGCCTGGGGTCTGATCTCTGGAAACACCATATATTTT
TRBJ1-4 | many | TRBD1 | TRBV9 | CASSTTGAIGEKLFF | TGTGCCAGCAGCACTACAGGGGCGATAGGGGAAAAACTGTTTTTT
TRBJ2-1 | many | - | TRBV5-1 | CASSLGFIGDEQFF | TGCGCCAGCAGCTTGGGGTTTATAGGTGATGAGCAGTTCTTC
TRBJ1-6 | - | - | TRBV4-1 | CASSPSGHSPLHF | TGCGCCAGCAGCCCATCAGGGCACTCACCCCTCCACTTT
TRBJ1-5 | many | TRBD1 | TRBV12-3/TRBV12-4 | CASSLGQEGNQPQHF | TGTGCCAGCAGCTTGGGACAGGAGGGGAATCAGCCCCAGCATTTT
TRBJ2-2 | few | - | TRBV5-1 | CASSGGTAPRTGELFF | TGCGCCAGCAGCGGAGGGACAGCCCCGAGGACCGGGGAGCTGTTTTTT
TRBJ2-5 | - | - | TRBV20-1 | CSAGLVGGTVQETQYF | TGCAGTGCCGGTCTTGTCGGGGGGACAGTACAAGAGACCCAGTACTTC
TRBJ1-2 | - | - | TRBV3-1 | CASTPNSGPQGYGYTF | TGTGCCAGCACCCCTAATTCGGGACCCCAGGGCTATGGCTACACCTTC
TRBJ2-2 | few | TRBD2 | TRBV6-1 | CASSREASGPVRAGELFF | TGTGCCAGCAGTAGGGAGGCTAGCGGGCCCGTAAGGGCCGGGGAGCTGTTTTTT
TRBJ2-2 | - | - | TRBV11-2 | CASSFDPLYTGELFF | TGTGCCAGCAGCTTTGACCCGCTCTACACCGGGGAGCTGTTTTTT
TRBJ1-5 | - | - | TRBV28 | CASSTRGAHQPQHF | TGTGCCAGCAGTACCCGGGGGGCCCATCAGCCCCAGCATTTT
TRBJ1-1 | few | - | TRBV6-5 | CASIGHLSEAFF | TGTGCCAGCATCGGCCACTTGTCTGAAGCTTTCTTT
TRBJ2-7 | - | TRBD1 | TRBV5-1 | CASSLAGTGGYEQYF | TGCGCCAGCAGCTTGGCCGGGACAGGGGGCTACGAGCAGTACTTC
TRBJ2-1 | many | - | TRBV29-1 | CSTGQGARNEQFF | TGCAGCACCGGGCAGGGAGCCAGGAATGAGCAGTTCTTC
TRBJ2-7 | many | - | TRBV29-1 | CSVEANRGGNEQYF | TGCAGCGTTGAAGCTAACAGGGGAGGGAACGAGCAGTACTTC
TRBJ2-3 | - | - | TRBV7-9 | CASSFIGTDTQYF | TGTGCCAGCAGCTTCATCGGCACAGATACGCAGTATTTT
TRBJ2-7 | - | - | TRBV6-1 | CASRRGTEAYEQYF | TGTGCCAGCAGACGCGGGACGGAAGCCTACGAGCAGTACTTC
TRBJ1-1 | few | - | TRBV4-2 | CASSQGEGDGAEAFF | TGTGCCAGCAGCCAAGGGGAGGGGGATGGCGCTGAAGCTTTCTTT
TRBJ2-1 | - | - | TRBV24-1 | CATSDSYVNEQFF | TGTGCCACCAGTGATTCATATGTAAATGAGCAGTTCTTC
TRBJ1-4 | - | TRBD1 | TRBV20-1 | CSARPPRQGATNEKLFF | TGCAGTGCTAGACCCCCCCGACAGGGGGCCACTAATGAAAAACTGTTTTTT
TRBJ2-1 | few | TRBD2 | TRBV2 | CASSVAGDREQFF | TGTGCCAGCAGTGTAGCGGGAGACCGTGAGCAGTTCTTC
TRBJ1-1 | - | TRBD1 | TRBV20-1 | CSALGQVHTEAFF | TGCAGTGCGCTGGGACAGGTTCACACTGAAGCTTTCTTT
TRBJ2-7 | few | - | TRBV28 | CASTGAGETYEQYF | TGTGCCAGCACAGGGGCCGGGGAGACCTACGAGCAGTACTTC
TRBJ2-1 | few | - | TRBV20-1 | CSAMSPRYNEQFF | TGCAGTGCTATGAGCCCACGGTACAATGAGCAGTTCTTC
TRBJ1-1 | few | - | TRBV10-3 | CAISETLYTEAFF | TGTGCCATCAGTGAAACCCTGTACACTGAAGCTTTCTTT
TRBJ1-1 | few | TRBD1 | TRBV7-2 | CASSLWAGGVAEAFF | TGTGCCAGCAGCTTATGGGCAGGGGGCGTCGCTGAAGCTTTCTTT
TRBJ1-1 | - | - | TRBV7-9 | CASRIGRDTEAFF | TGTGCCAGCAGAATCGGCAGGGACACTGAAGCTTTCTTT
TRBJ1-5 | many | - | TRBV12-3/TRBV12-4 | CASSLWGPSNQPQHF | TGTGCCAGCAGCCTATGGGGGCCTAGCAATCAGCCCCAGCATTTT
TRBJ2-1 | many | TRBD1 | TRBV19 | CASRGGLYNEQFF | TGTGCCAGCCGAGGGGGCCTATACAATGAGCAGTTCTTC
TRBJ2-5 | - | - | TRBV29-1 | CSVDVQGPETQYF | TGCAGCGTTGATGTACAGGGTCCGGAGACCCAGTACTTC
TRBJ1-6 | - | - | TRBV4-1 | CASSQDRAEYSPLHF | TGCGCCAGCAGCCAAGATCGGGCGGAATATTCACCCCTCCACTTT